This T cell receptor (beta chain) was sequenced during a study of blood T cell repertoires in COVID-19. Study as a whole: COVID-19 samples, acute and convalescent, were from the United States, Italy and Spain. In each case, the material was cDNA or gDNA derived from T cells, B-cell-depleted T cells, or PBMCs.

This CDR3 contains 12 residues. Germline CDR1 reads GTSNPN; CDR2 reads SVGIG (reference sequence). Generated by immunoSEQ multiplex PCR, the TCRdb table keeps only in-frame clones and is missing some. The sample has 200,000 to 250,000 clones; approximately 90% are singletons. Remarks on this clone: At one of its ends the junction is not consistent with the germline gene, which may arise from a read error.

Participants were aged about 18 to 90 years, lived in 20 to 25 US areas, and enrolled virtually. What was sequenced was PBMCs or T cells enriched from blood (not recorded which). The TCR sequence derives from a man aged 35 to 55 who had recovered from COVID-19. The rearrangement joins TRBV30 to TRBJ1-2; no clear D gene. The CDR3 here is CVWSATEAGYTF. The CDR3 DNA sequence: TGTGTCTGGAGTGCCACAGAAGCTGGCTACACCTTC.